A single T cell receptor (beta chain) is shown here with its context. Antigen unknown. This record belongs to a study of OX40 agonist ivuxolimab in advanced cancers. Study details: Of mixed ages from 23 to 79 and averaging about 60 years, the group was over 80% male.

The CDR3 is 13 residues long. Trimming pared 2 bases from V and 1 base from J, leaving 5 bases between. Germline-derived CDR1 and CDR2 are MNHNS and SASEGT. General observations from the study: Dose levels from 0.1 to 3.0 mg/kg saw CD4+ and CD8+ blood T cells expand clonally by week 6. Patients who responded partially at 0.1-3.0 mg/kg showed clonal expansion ranking among the lowest. Compared with CD4+, CD8+ T cells on average had more expanded clones.

The table came from immunoSEQ multiplex PCR; TCRdb's copy has only in-frame clones and leaves some out. There are about 96,000 clones in the sample; 70% to 85% occur only once, and less than 6% lies in the top ten. The rearrangement joins TRBV6-1 to TRBJ1-1, with D unclear. Sequencing was performed on CD4+ or CD8+ T cells sorted from blood, taken in a trial of the OX40 agonist ivuxolimab. This TCR came from an adult with an advanced solid tumor such as melanoma, head and neck, liver or kidney cancer. The CDR3 nucleotides are TGTGCCAGCAGTGAATGGAGGAACACTGAAGCTTTCTTT. Translating gives CASSEWRNTEAFF.